This passage covers 26 T cell receptor beta chains from one sample sequenced in a study of CD8+CD57+ T cells in acquired aplastic anemia listed by TCRdb under 2018. These reads were obtained on an Illumina HiSeq 2000. Genomic DNA was used as template for profiling of TCR beta VDJ combinations and CDR3 sequences. The public reads were run again by TCRdb, first through fastp at Q25 and then through MiXCR, and only productive beta chains were kept. Every CDR3 protein is listed once, alongside the most common genes and DNA of its rows. In all, the sample holds 130,000 or so distinct CDR3 sequences, and 41% of those were seen once. The top ten clones comprise roughly 8.1% of the sample. The specimen was sorted CD4+, CD8+, or CD8+CD57+ T cells (not recorded which) from PBMCs. Every receptor here comes from a human donor in good health, serving as a control.

The rearrangement joins TRBV15 to TRBJ2-1; D gene uncertain. This CDR3 contains 15 residues. Germline-derived CDR1 and CDR2 are LNHNV and YYDKDF (reference sequence). V lost 0 bases and J 2 bases, leaving 8 bases between the germline ends. CDR3 protein: CATSREKGTYNEQFF. In DNA, the CDR3 is TGTGCCACCAGCAGAGAGAAGGGTACCTACAATGAGCAGTTCTTC.

This clonotype was observed many times. The chain uses TRBV6-1 and TRBJ1-6, with a possible D match to TRBD1 (5 bases). Trimming shortened V by 1 base and J by 3 bases, and 7 bases separated the two germline ends. Germline values: CDR1 MNHNS, CDR2 SASEGT. CDR3 length equals 15 residues. The CDR3 here is CASSEEGIYNSPLHF. The CDR3 DNA is TGTGCCAGCAGTGAAGAGGGGATCTATAATTCACCCCTCCACTTT.

V usage is TRBV10-3 and J usage is TRBJ1-1; D is possibly TRBD1 (5 bases). The V gene lost 10 bases and the J gene lost 4 bases, with 19 bases spanning the gap. Germline values: CDR1 ENHRY, CDR2 SYGVKD. This CDR3 is built from 14 residues. CDR3 protein: CASNGPGLGTEAFF. The CDR3 nucleotides are TGTGCCAGCAATGGCCCAGGGTTGGGCACTGAAGCTTTCTTT.

This chain links TRBV20-1 with TRBJ1-1; D remains ambiguous. The CDR3 loop spans 12 amino acids. The V end was cut by 5 bases, the J end by 1 base, with 8 bases between. Germline assignment: CDR1 DFQATT and CDR2 SNEGSKA (reference sequence). DNA for the CDR3: TGCAGTGCTGCGGGCAGGAACACTGAAGCTTTCTTT. Translation gives CSAAGRNTEAFF.

As regards this clonotype: A much larger clonotype is one base distant, so this may be a read error. The chain has TRBV3-1 and TRBJ1-2; D call uncertain. Germline V CDR1 and CDR2: LGHDT, YNNKEL (reference sequence). This CDR3 is built from 13 residues. V lost 6 bases and J lost 4, with 12 bases in between. Here the CDR3 DNA reads TGTGCCAGCAGATCTCTAGGGAGCTATGGCTACACCTTC. Translated: CASRSLGSYGYTF.

This clonotype has ten or more counts. V is TRBV20-1 and J is TRBJ2-3; D is possibly TRBD1 or TRBD2 (5 bases each). The germline V gene has CDR1 DFQATT and CDR2 SNEGSKA (reference sequence). The V and J ends lost 1 base and 2 bases respectively, with 13 bases between them. This CDR3 has 15 amino acids. The CDR3 nucleotides read TGCAGTGCTAGAGTTTCTGGGGGATACACAGATACGCAGTATTTT. It is translated as CSARVSGGYTDTQYF.

This clonotype was recorded at least ten times. The CDR3 DNA follows: TGTGCCAGCAGCTCCGGACAGGGAGGGTATGGCTACACCTTC. This codes for CASSSGQGGYGYTF. The chain uses TRBV7-9 and TRBJ1-2, with 8 bases matching TRBD1. The CDR3 is made up of 14 amino acids. Germline V CDR1 and CDR2: SEHNR, FQNEAQ (reference sequence). J lost 5 bases, V lost 4 bases, and 6 bases had no gene match. The variable domain in full, with the rest retrieved from reference TRBV7-9 and TRBJ1-2, is DTGVSQNPRHKITKRGQNVTFRCDPISEHNRLYWYRQTLGQGPEFLTYFQNEAQLEKSRLLSDRFSAERPKGSFSTLEIQRTEQGDSAMYLCASSSGQGGYGYTFGSGTRLTVV.

This clonotype was observed many times. J is TRBJ1-2 and V is TRBV12-3 or TRBV12-4; D is possibly TRBD1 (5 bases). CDR3 size: 15 residues. The germline V and J ends were trimmed by 0 bases and 3 bases, with 11 bases remaining between them. The CDR3 loop is CASSLAYGRDYGYTF. CDR3 sequence (DNA): TGTGCCAGCAGTTTAGCGTATGGCAGGGACTATGGCTACACCTTC.

In this sample, this clonotype turned up many times. The V and J genes are TRBV6-1 and TRBJ1-1, with D perhaps TRBD1 (5 bases). The V gene lost 5 bases and the J gene lost 1 base, with 17 bases spanning the gap. The CDR3 extends over 16 amino acids. The germline V gene encodes CDR1 MNHNS and CDR2 SASEGT. In DNA form, the CDR3 reads TGTGCCAGCAGTTCCCGCCCCGGGACGGAGAACACTGAAGCTTTCTTT. Protein sequence: CASSSRPGTENTEAFF.

This clonotype occurred many times. The chain carries TRBV25-1 and TRBJ1-4, with D perhaps matching TRBD1 (6 bases). Germline CDR1 and CDR2: MGHDK and SYGVNS. The CDR3 loop spans 18 amino acids. Trimming left V 4 bases short and J 6 bases short, with 24 bases between. The CDR3 reads CASSAWHPEGGEDEKLFF. The CDR3 region has the DNA TGTGCCAGCAGTGCTTGGCACCCAGAGGGGGGGGAGGATGAAAAACTGTTTTTT.

Notes on this clonotype: A much larger clone lies one base from this, so it may be a read error. CDR3 amino acids: CASSPGGGSNSPLRF. The CDR3 coding sequence is TGTGCCAGCTCGCCTGGAGGGGGAAGTAATTCACCCCTCCGCTTT. V and J are TRBV18 and TRBJ1-6, with a tentative D call TRBD1 (6 bases). There are 15 residues in the CDR3. Germline values: CDR1 KGHSH, CDR2 LQKENI.

The chain combines TRBV24-1 with TRBJ2-5; no clear D gene. The CDR3 spans 11 residues. The V end was cut by 11 bases, the J end by 5 bases, with 11 bases between. The V gene's germline CDR1 is KGHDR and CDR2 SFDVKD. This CDR3 is CAIGKGETQYF. The CDR3 nucleotides are TGTGCCATAGGGAAAGGGGAGACCCAGTACTTC.

As to this clonotype: Possible read error: a much larger clone is one base away. The rearrangement joins TRBV12-3 or TRBV12-4 to TRBJ1-3; 7 bases match TRBD1. Trimming at V came to 3 bases and at J to 9 bases, leaving 11 bases not matched to a gene. The CDR3 has 15 residues. Here the CDR3 DNA reads TGTGCCAGCAGTTTCAGGGGGATCAACCTCATCACCATATATTTT. Translation gives CASSFRGINLITIYF.

V and J are TRBV15 and TRBJ1-2, with TRBD1 identical over 8 bases. J gave up 9 bases and V 1 base, and 7 bases lay outside the gene matches. CDR1 is LNHNV and CDR2 is YYDKDF in the germline V gene (reference sequence). The CDR3 totals 14 residues. The CDR3 sequence: CATSRVGQGGSYTF. The CDR3 DNA reads TGTGCCACCAGCAGAGTTGGACAGGGAGGAAGCTACACCTTC.

With respect to this clonotype: This CDR3 fails to terminate in the conserved phenylalanine or tryptophan, so it likely reflects a read error. The chain combines TRBV4-2 with TRBJ2-1; D remains ambiguous. Per germline, CDR1 LGHNA and CDR2 YNFKEQ. The CDR3 runs 15 residues. V gave up 1 base and J gave up 2 bases, with 9 bases separating them. The CDR3 DNA is TGTGCCAGCAGCCAAGTAGGGCGGACCTACAATGAGCAGTTCCTC. Translation gives CASSQVGRTYNEQFL.

The V and J genes are TRBV24-1 and TRBJ2-5, with 8 bases matching TRBD2. The J segment lost 5 bases and the V segment lost 5 bases, leaving 6 bases of the junction unmatched. The CDR3 runs to 14 residues. Per the germline V gene, CDR1 is KGHDR and CDR2 is SFDVKD. CDR3 sequence: CATSVWGLDETQYF. The CDR3 region has the DNA TGTGCCACCAGTGTCTGGGGACTAGACGAGACCCAGTACTTC.

The rearrangement joins TRBV2 to TRBJ1-2, with D possibly TRBD1 on 6 matching bases. Trimming removed 8 bases from V and 4 bases from J, with 14 bases in between. CDR1 SNHLY and CDR2 FYNNEI come from the germline V gene. This CDR3 is 13 amino acids long. The CDR3 region is CASQIGGGYGYTF. In DNA, the CDR3 is TGTGCCAGCCAAATAGGGGGTGGCTATGGCTACACCTTC. The full variable domain, completed using reference TRBV2 and TRBJ1-2, is EPEVTQTPSHQVTQMGQEVILRCVPISNHLYFYWYRQILGQKVEFLVSFYNNEISEKSEIFDDQFSVERPDGSNFTLKIRSTKLEDSAMYFCASQIGGGYGYTFGSGTRLTVV.

There are a few counts of this clonotype. The rearrangement uses TRBV28 and TRBJ1-1, with D unresolved. V was cut by 5 bases and J by 7 bases, with 17 bases left in between. CDR1 MDHEN and CDR2 SYDVKM come from the germline V gene. The CDR3 is 14 amino acids. The DNA of the CDR3 is TGTGCCAGCAGTCCTACCCTCCTGGGGATTGAAGCTTTCTTT. Translation: CASSPTLLGIEAFF.

Relative to its sample, this clonotype is medium-sized (0.01 to 0.1%). The CDR3 coding sequence is TGCAGCGGGCAGGGCGTCTATGGCTACACCTTC. Translation: CSGQGVYGYTF. The chain combines TRBV29-1 with TRBJ1-2, with D perhaps matching TRBD1 (5 bases). The CDR3 is 11 residues long. From germline, CDR1 is SQVTM and CDR2 ANQGSEA. Trimming took 7 bases from V and 4 from J, leaving 10 bases between them. The entire variable domain, with the rest obtained from reference TRBV29-1 and TRBJ1-2, is as follows: SAVISQKPSRDICQRGTSLTIQCQVDSQVTMMFWYRQQPGQSLTLIATANQGSEATYESGFVIDKFPISRPNLTFSTLTVSNMSPEDSSIYLCSGQGVYGYTFGSGTRLTVV.

This clonotype occurred many times. This CDR3 is CAISLVSGASTDTQYF. As DNA, the CDR3 is TGTGCCATCAGTCTAGTTAGCGGGGCAAGCACAGATACGCAGTATTTT. This chain connects TRBV10-3 to TRBJ2-3; 8 positions match TRBD2. Germline trimming cut 5 bases from V and 0 bases from J; bases unmatched to any gene: 7. The CDR3 loop spans 16 amino acids. Germline assignment: CDR1 ENHRY and CDR2 SYGVKD.

On this clonotype: This clone may be a read error of a much larger clone one base away. The conserved final phenylalanine or tryptophan is absent from the CDR3, which likely points to a read error. The chain recombines TRBV20-1 with TRBJ1-5, with D hard to call. This CDR3 has 15 amino acids. Trimming left V 6 bases short and J 3 bases short, with 18 bases between. Germline V lookup: CDR1 DFQATT, CDR2 SNEGSKA (reference sequence). In DNA, the CDR3 is TGCAGTGCCACGGACGCGGGTAAAACCAATCAGCCCCAGCATCTT. Its translation is CSATDAGKTNQPQHL.

This chain uses TRBV19 with TRBJ1-4; 8 nucleotides align to TRBD1. Germline-derived CDR1 and CDR2 are LNHDA and SQIVND (reference sequence). Unmatched junction bases numbered 14, after V lost 5 bases and J lost 6 bases. CDR3 length equals 17 residues. CDR3 residues: CASSPHGPGQVYEKLFF. CDR3 coding DNA: TGTGCCAGTAGTCCCCACGGGCCGGGACAGGTGTATGAAAAACTGTTTTTT.

Only one count was recorded for this clonotype. Because it lacks the conserved phenylalanine or tryptophan at the end, this CDR3 is likely a read error. V is TRBV12-3 or TRBV12-4 and J is TRBJ1-1; TRBD1 is a possible D gene (5 bases). The CDR3 covers 14 residues. Trimming pared 11 bases from V and 9 bases from J, leaving 25 bases between. CDR3 coding DNA: TGTGCCTCTCAATCTACCGGGACCCCGATAAAAGCTTTCCTT. It specifies CASQSTGTPIKAFL.

This sequence joins TRBV10-3 and TRBJ1-2, with D unclear. V was clipped by 6 bases and J by 2 bases, with 16 bases between them. This CDR3 region has 15 residues. CDR1 is ENHRY and CDR2 is SYGVKD in the germline V gene. The CDR3 is CAISASYDANYGYTF. DNA of the CDR3: TGTGCCATCAGCGCCAGTTATGACGCAAACTATGGCTACACCTTC.

This clonotype was detected ten times or more. This chain joins TRBV15 and TRBJ2-5, with TRBD1 matching over 12 bases. There are 16 residues in the CDR3. Losses at the gene ends were 1 base for V and 5 bases for J; bases not matched to a gene: 5. Per germline, CDR1 LNHNV and CDR2 YYDKDF (reference sequence). The CDR3 sequence: CATSRGDRGLGETQYF. The CDR3 bases are TGTGCCACCAGCAGAGGGGACAGGGGGCTGGGGGAGACCCAGTACTTC. The whole variable domain, filled in from reference TRBV15 and TRBJ2-5, reads DAMVIQNPRYQVTQFGKPVTLSCSQTLNHNVMYWYQQKSSQAPKLLFHYYDKDFNNEADTPDNFQSRRPNTSFCFLDIRSPGLGDTAMYLCATSRGDRGLGETQYFGPGTRLLVL.

This clonotype was detected many times. The J gene is TRBJ2-5, the V gene TRBV6-1; D unresolved. The CDR3 has 13 amino acids. Germline V gene lookup returns CDR1 MNHNS and CDR2 SASEGT. Trimming removed 3 bases at V and 7 bases at J, with 12 bases between. The DNA of the CDR3 is TGTGCCAGCAGTGAGGGCAGCGAGAGGACCCAGTACTTC. This codes for CASSEGSERTQYF.